The rows below give T cell receptor beta chains drawn from one sample of a study of blood T cell repertoires in COVID-19. The method was immunoSEQ multiplex PCR; TCRdb's version includes in-frame clones alone and lacks a portion of them. This sample carries a few hundred thousand clones, roughly 89% of them seen once, and the ten largest clones take roughly 1.9%. The specimen was peripheral blood. Receptor source: a woman in her 30s with COVID-19, enrolled during active disease. Each CDR3 is given with its conserved first and last residue. The D gene is left open where the match is weak. Where a row states a size, it is once, few, many or the class of an expanded clone; other rows omit it.

V,length,D,size,J,CDR3,DNA
TRBV2,15,-,-,TRBJ2-5,CASSEGGLIRETQYF,TGTGCCAGCAGTGAAGGGGGACTGATAAGAGAGACCCAGTACTTC
TRBV27,14,-,once,TRBJ1-6,CASGRVQSNSPLHF,TGTGCCAGCGGGCGGGTCCAATCGAATTCACCCCTCCACTTT
TRBV4-2,14,-,-,TRBJ2-7,CASSPELVNYEQYF,TGTGCCAGCAGCCCGGAGCTAGTTAACTACGAGCAGTACTTC
TRBV24-1,15,TRBD2,-,TRBJ2-5,CATSDFGAGEETQYF,TGTGCCACCAGTGATTTTGGAGCGGGGGAGGAGACCCAGTACTTC
TRBV7-6,15,-,-,TRBJ1-3,CASSLAASSGNTIYF,TGTGCCAGCAGCTTAGCCGCCAGCTCTGGAAACACCATATATTTT
TRBV7-8,16,TRBD1,-,TRBJ1-6,CASSRTGTAYNSPLHF,TGTGCCAGCAGCCGGACAGGGACCGCCTATAATTCACCCCTCCACTTT
TRBV11-2,15,-,once,TRBJ2-3,CASSFGTGSGDTQYF,TGTGCCAGCAGCTTCGGTACGGGATCGGGAGATACGCAGTATTTT
TRBV5-4,12,-,-,TRBJ1-6,CASSADNSPLHF,TGTGCCAGCAGCGCAGATAACTCACCCCTCCACTTT
TRBV27,15,TRBD1,once,TRBJ2-1,CASSRTGSPYNEQFF,TGTGCCAGCAGCCGGACAGGGAGTCCCTACAATGAGCAGTTCTTC
TRBV3-1/TRBV3-2,14,-,-,TRBJ1-6,CASSQLTGNSPLHF,TGTGCCAGCAGCCAACTGACGGGTAATTCACCCCTCCACTTT
TRBV11-2,15,-,-,TRBJ1-2,CASSPFEYRLGGYTF,TGTGCCAGCAGCCCTTTTGAGTACAGGCTGGGGGGCTACACCTTC
TRBV4-3,16,TRBD1,-,TRBJ2-7,CASSQDQRTGAYEQYF,TGCGCCAGCAGCCAAGATCAAAGGACAGGGGCCTACGAGCAGTACTTC
TRBV5-1,14,-,-,TRBJ2-2,CASSLVVGSGELFF,TGCGCCAGCAGCTTGGTGGTCGGGTCCGGGGAGCTGTTTTTT
TRBV29-1,16,TRBD2,-,TRBJ2-5,CSVVLAEVVWGETQYF,TGCAGCGTTGTACTAGCGGAGGTTGTTTGGGGAGAGACCCAGTACTTC
TRBV24-1,14,TRBD1,-,TRBJ1-2,CATSDLGQDYGYTF,TGTGCCACCAGTGATCTGGGACAGGACTATGGCTACACCTTC
TRBV6-6,13,TRBD2,-,TRBJ2-1,CASRQGTSVEQFF,TGTGCCAGCAGGCAAGGGACTAGCGTGGAGCAGTTCTTC
TRBV6-5,16,-,-,TRBJ2-3,CASSYSVGDLEDTQYF,TGTGCCAGCAGTTACTCTGTGGGAGACCTGGAAGATACGCAGTATTTT
TRBV7-7,15,-,once,TRBJ2-2,CASSLGQANTGELFF,TGTGCCAGCAGCTTAGGACAGGCGAACACCGGGGAGCTGTTTTTT
TRBV5-1,9,-,-,TRBJ2-7,CASQIKQYF,TGCGCCAGCCAGATAAAGCAGTACTTC
TRBV7-2,13,-,-,TRBJ2-3,CASSLGSTDTQYF,TGTGCCAGCAGCTTAGGTAGTACAGATACGCAGTATTTT
TRBV7-2,16,-,-,TRBJ1-5,CASSLRIIGREQPQHF,TGTGCCAGCAGCTTAAGGATCATCGGTCGGGAACAGCCCCAGCATTTT
TRBV11-2,14,-,once,TRBJ1-4,CASSLQGLGEKLFF,TGTGCCAGCAGCTTACAGGGCTTGGGTGAAAAACTGTTTTTT
TRBV2,11,-,-,TRBJ1-1,CASQGNTEAFF,TGTGCCAGCCAGGGGAACACTGAAGCTTTCTTT
TRBV5-4,13,-,-,TRBJ1-1,CASSPSFYTEAFF,TGTGCCAGCAGCCCTAGCTTCTACACTGAAGCTTTCTTT
TRBV6-2/TRBV6-3,13,TRBD2,-,TRBJ2-1,CASSRTSVGEQFF,TGTGCCAGCAGCCGGACTAGCGTGGGGGAGCAGTTCTTC
TRBV28,13,-,-,TRBJ2-1,CASNPQGGNEQFF,TGTGCCAGCAACCCTCAGGGAGGCAATGAGCAGTTCTTC
TRBV18,16,TRBD1,-,TRBJ1-2,CASSPPVLTGVNGYTF,TGTGCCAGCTCACCACCTGTATTGACAGGGGTTAATGGCTACACCTTC
TRBV9,15,TRBD1,-,TRBJ1-2,CASSAQTGDNYGYTF,TGTGCCAGCAGCGCGCAGACAGGGGATAACTATGGCTACACCTTC
TRBV2,14,-,-,TRBJ2-3,CAGSGTSRTDTQYF,TGTGCCGGATCCGGGACTTCTAGAACAGATACGCAGTATTTT
TRBV5-1,13,-,-,TRBJ1-1,CASSIRVGTEAFF,TGCGCCAGCAGCATCCGGGTGGGCACTGAAGCTTTCTTT
TRBV7-6,14,-,-,TRBJ1-2,CASSLDPGGQGYTF,TGTGCCAGCAGCTTAGATCCGGGGGGCCAGGGCTACACCTTC
TRBV9,17,-,-,TRBJ1-1,CASSEGQWVRMNTEAFF,TGTGCCAGCAGCGAGGGACAATGGGTTCGGATGAACACTGAAGCTTTCTTT
TRBV5-6,14,TRBD1,-,TRBJ2-1,CASSEGADYNEQFF,TGTGCCAGCAGCGAGGGGGCGGATTACAATGAGCAGTTCTTC
TRBV7-9,16,-,-,TRBJ2-2,CASSPRGQSNTGELFF,TGTGCCAGCAGCCCCCGCGGACAGTCGAACACCGGGGAGCTGTTTTTT
TRBV19,14,-,-,TRBJ2-5,CASTSGTTGETQYF,TGTGCCAGTACCTCAGGGACAACCGGGGAGACCCAGTACTTC